The 16 T cell receptor beta chains listed next were all sequenced from one sample in a study of cytomegalovirus exposure and HLA in healthy donors. Vbeta (60) and Jbeta (13) primers were used in the PCR. Profiling relied on immunoSEQ multiplex PCR, and the TCRdb table lists in-frame clones only, not all of them. This sample has 150,000 to 200,000 clones; roughly 85% occur once, and the top ten carry around 0.97%. The material sequenced was PBMCs. The receptors were gathered from a woman in her 50s in good health and CMV-seropositive.

This clone was counted only a few times. The V call is TRBV19, the J call TRBJ1-2; tentatively, D is TRBD1 (6 bases). The germline V gene has CDR1 LNHDA and CDR2 SQIVND (reference sequence). V was cut by 2 bases and J by 4 bases, with 11 bases left in between. CDR3 length: 14 amino acids. CDR3 sequence: CASSIRDTAYGYTF. In nucleotides, the CDR3 is TGTGCCAGTAGTATACGGGACACCGCCTATGGCTACACCTTC.

The chain has TRBV29-1 and TRBJ2-2; 14 nucleotides align to TRBD2. With V trimmed by 3 bases and J by 5 bases, 8 bases remained unmatched. Germline V gives CDR1 SQVTM, CDR2 ANQGSEA. The CDR3 totals 17 residues. As DNA, the CDR3 is TGCAGCGTTGAGGGGACTAGCGGGAGTCTCGGAACCGGGGAGCTGTTTTTT. Translated: CSVEGTSGSLGTGELFF.

This clone is a singleton in its sample. V usage is TRBV6-6 and J usage is TRBJ1-4; the D gene is possibly TRBD1 (6 bases). The V end was cut by 6 bases, the J end by 2 bases, with 13 bases between. There are 15 residues in the CDR3. The germline gives CDR1 MNHNY, CDR2 SVGAGI (reference sequence). CDR3 sequence reads: CASRNREATNEKLFF. The CDR3 region has the DNA TGTGCCAGCAGAAACAGGGAAGCGACTAATGAAAAACTGTTTTTT.

The chain joins TRBV10-3 to TRBJ1-4, with D uncertain. From germline, CDR1 is ENHRY and CDR2 SYGVKD. V was trimmed by 10 bases and J by 0 bases, leaving 15 bases between them. This CDR3 is 15 amino acids long. The CDR3 DNA is TGTGCCACTGGAAATCACGGGGCAACTAATGAAAAACTGTTTTTT. Translated, it gives CATGNHGATNEKLFF.

This clone has a handful of counts. This chain joins TRBV5-1 and TRBJ1-1, with D perhaps matching TRBD1 (6 bases). The germline gives CDR1 SGHRS, CDR2 YFSETQ. V was trimmed by 4 bases and J by 3 bases, leaving 13 bases between them. This CDR3 has 14 amino acids. CDR3 sequence: CASSPGAGYTEAFF. The CDR3 DNA reads TGCGCCAGCAGCCCAGGGGCAGGGTACACTGAAGCTTTCTTT.

V gene TRBV4-2 combines with J gene TRBJ2-7; 11 nucleotides line up with TRBD2. The CDR3 totals 14 residues. The germline CDR1 and CDR2 sequences are LGHNA and YNFKEQ. With V trimmed by 4 bases and J by 3 bases, 2 bases remained unmatched. DNA for the CDR3: TGTGCCAGCAGCCCAGGGACTAGCGGCTACGAGCAGTACTTC. This sequence encodes CASSPGTSGYEQYF.

This chain connects TRBV4-3 to TRBJ1-5; TRBD1 might be the D (6 bases). Trimming took 1 base from V and 0 from J, leaving 10 bases between them. CDR3 length equals 16 residues. Germline CDR1 is LGHNA and CDR2 is YSLEER. The DNA for the CDR3 is TGCGCCAGCAGCCAAGGGACAGCTTATAGCAATCAGCCCCAGCATTTT. It is translated as CASSQGTAYSNQPQHF.

On this clone itself: Other nucleotide sequences from this sample produce the same CDR3. V usage is TRBV30 and J usage is TRBJ1-6, with TRBD1 matching 9 bases. J gave up 7 bases and V 4 bases, and 2 bases lay outside the gene matches. The CDR3 runs to 13 residues. Germline V gene lookup returns CDR1 GTSNPN and CDR2 SVGIG (reference sequence). The CDR3 region is CAWNGQGNSPLHF. The CDR3 coding sequence is TGTGCCTGGAACGGACAGGGGAATTCACCCCTCCACTTT.

The chain joins TRBV4-2 to TRBJ2-5; perhaps TRBD1 as D (5 bases). The V end was cut by 0 bases, the J end by 0 bases, with 8 bases between. Per germline, CDR1 LGHNA and CDR2 YNFKEQ. This CDR3 has 15 amino acids. The CDR3 bases are TGTGCCAGCAGCCAAGAGGGGCCGTACCAAGAGACCCAGTACTTC. Translation gives CASSQEGPYQETQYF.

The V gene is TRBV30, the J gene TRBJ1-5; D is possibly TRBD1 (6 bases). Deletions cut 0 bases from V and 1 base from J, with 10 bases between. Germline-derived CDR1 and CDR2 are GTSNPN and SVGIG (reference sequence). The CDR3 extends over 15 amino acids. CDR3 protein: CAWSVGGASNQPQHF. The CDR3 DNA is TGTGCCTGGAGTGTTGGGGGCGCGAGCAATCAGCCCCAGCATTTT.

The J gene is TRBJ2-3, the V gene TRBV4-1; no clear D gene. The CDR3 length is 13 residues. Germline CDR1 MGHRA, CDR2 YSYEKL. The V end was cut by 4 bases, the J end by 3 bases, with 8 bases between. The CDR3 protein is CASSPGQTDTQYF. The CDR3 DNA sequence: TGCGCCAGCAGCCCAGGTCAGACAGATACGCAGTATTTT.

V usage is TRBV5-4 and J usage is TRBJ2-1, with TRBD1 as a possible D gene (6 bases). The germline gives CDR1 SGHNT, CDR2 YYREEE (reference sequence). V was trimmed by 0 bases and J by 0 bases, leaving 7 bases between them. CDR3 length: 15 residues. Here the CDR3 DNA reads TGTGCCAGCAGCTTGGGACAGGTCTCCTACAATGAGCAGTTCTTC. Translating gives CASSLGQVSYNEQFF. Supplemented by reference TRBV5-4 and TRBJ2-1, the full variable domain reads ETGVTQSPTHLIKTRGQQVTLRCSSQSGHNTVSWYQQALGQGPQFIFQYYREEENGRGNFPPRFSGLQFPNYSSELNVNALELDDSALYLCASSLGQVSYNEQFFGPGTRLTVL.

The V call is TRBV5-6, the J call TRBJ2-7; 9 positions match TRBD1. The germline CDR1 and CDR2 sequences are SGHDT and YYEEEE. After removal of 1 base from V and 4 bases from J, the junction contained 6 bases not matched to a gene. The CDR3 has 15 residues. CDR3 nucleotide sequence: TGTGCCAGCAGCTTGCTTTTGGGACAGGGATACGAGCAGTACTTC. Protein: CASSLLLGQGYEQYF.

This sequence joins TRBV30 and TRBJ2-5; D not resolved. TRBJ2-7 matches the DNA end more closely, so the J call is doubtful. The CDR3 consists of 14 residues. Germline loops: CDR1 GTSNPN, CDR2 SVGIG (reference sequence). The CDR3 bases are TGTGCCTGGTATTCCTCTGTTTGGGACTACGAGCAGTACTTC. Its translation: CAWYSSVWDYEQYF.

In its sample, this clone was seen a few times. This chain uses TRBV11-2 with TRBJ1-4; tentative D call: TRBD1 (5 bases). V lost 0 bases to trimming and J lost 11 bases, with 13 bases between them. The CDR3 loop spans 14 amino acids. Germline V gene data show CDR1 as SGHAT and CDR2 as FQNNGV. CDR3 sequence: CASSLDGRGYKLFF. The DNA for the CDR3 is TGTGCCAGCAGCTTAGACGGGAGGGGATACAAACTGTTTTTT.

This chain uses TRBV4-1 with TRBJ2-7; 7 nucleotides align to TRBD2. Germline-derived CDR1 and CDR2 are MGHRA and YSYEKL. The V and J ends lost 4 bases and 1 base, in that order; junction bases with no gene match: 7. CDR3 length: 15 amino acids. In DNA, the CDR3 is TGCGCCAGCAGCCTCGGGGGGACCGGGTCCTACGAGCAGTACTTC. This sequence encodes CASSLGGTGSYEQYF.